These 25 T cell receptor beta chains originate from one sample sequenced in a study of OX40 agonist ivuxolimab in advanced cancers. Data came from immunoSEQ multiplex PCR; TCRdb stores just in-frame clones and leaves some out. Here the sample spans roughly 66,000 clones, 75% to 90% being singletons. This specimen was CD4+ or CD8+ T cells sorted from blood, taken in a trial of the OX40 agonist ivuxolimab. The receptor source for this set is an adult with an advanced solid tumor such as melanoma, head and neck, liver or kidney cancer.

V usage is TRBV18 and J usage is TRBJ2-7, with TRBD1 as a possible D gene (5 bases). Per germline, CDR1 KGHSH and CDR2 LQKENI. V lost 2 bases and J 0 bases, leaving 11 bases between the germline ends. CDR3 length equals 15 residues. This CDR3 is CASSPTRQYSYEQYF. The CDR3 region has the DNA TGTGCCAGCTCACCAACCAGACAGTACTCCTACGAGCAGTACTTC.

This chain joins TRBV29-1 and TRBJ2-5, with TRBD1 identical over 12 bases. Per germline, CDR1 SQVTM and CDR2 ANQGSEA. The ends lost 6 bases at V and 4 bases at J; junction bases unmatched: 9. The CDR3 runs to 15 residues. The CDR3 sequence: CSVSRDRGRRETQYF. The CDR3 nucleotides are TGCAGCGTAAGCCGGGACAGGGGGCGAAGAGAGACCCAGTACTTC. Full variable domain (outside the CDR3, taken from reference TRBV29-1 and TRBJ2-5): SAVISQKPSRDICQRGTSLTIQCQVDSQVTMMFWYRQQPGQSLTLIATANQGSEATYESGFVIDKFPISRPNLTFSTLTVSNMSPEDSSIYLCSVSRDRGRRETQYFGPGTRLLVL.

The genes are TRBV13 and TRBJ2-2, with 9 bases fitting TRBD2. The junction had 22 bases not matched to a gene; V was cut back by 6 bases and J by 5 bases. The germline gives CDR1 PRHDT, CDR2 FYEKMQ (reference sequence). There are 20 residues in the CDR3. DNA of the CDR3: TGTGCCAGCAGTTCCGTGGGCTTAGGTAGCGGGAGTCAGATTACCGGGGAGCTGTTTTTT. Amino acids: CASSSVGLGSGSQITGELFF.

CDR3 loop: CASSFGSYEQYF. The CDR3 DNA follows: TGTGCCAGCAGCTTTGGCTCCTACGAGCAGTACTTC. The V call is TRBV7-2, the J call TRBJ2-7; D is ambiguous. The germline CDR1 and CDR2 sequences are SGHTA and FQGNSA. With 3 bases removed from V and 0 bases from J, the gap between germline ends came to 3 bases. This CDR3 region has 12 residues.

The rearrangement links TRBV11-2 to TRBJ2-1; a possible D gene is TRBD2 (5 bases). The CDR3 extends over 14 amino acids. Germline CDR1 reads SGHAT; CDR2 reads FQNNGV. Trimming stripped 0 bases from V and 8 bases from J, with 11 bases between. CDR3 DNA: TGTGCCAGCAGCTTAGATAACGGGATCCATGAGCAGTTCTTC. This codes for CASSLDNGIHEQFF.

The rearrangement links TRBV7-9 to TRBJ2-1; 10 bases fit TRBD2. This CDR3 has 16 residues. Germline CDR1 SEHNR, CDR2 FQNEAQ (reference sequence). Germline trimming cut 5 bases from V and 5 bases from J; bases unmatched to any gene: 9. As DNA, the CDR3 is TGTGCCAGCAGCGAATATAGCGGGAGGCTCGACAATGAGCAGTTCTTC. Translating gives CASSEYSGRLDNEQFF.

V gene TRBV6-4 combines with J gene TRBJ1-2; possible D gene TRBD1, 5 bases. The CDR3 runs 14 residues. Looked up from germline, CDR1 is MRHNA and CDR2 is SNTAGT. V gave up 3 bases and J gave up 8 bases, with 16 bases separating them. The CDR3, as DNA: TGTGCCAGCAGTGAGGTTCGAGGGACGGGAGGCTACACCTTC. Its protein is CASSEVRGTGGYTF.

This sequence joins TRBV30 and TRBJ2-2; D gene uncertain. Germline assignment: CDR1 GTSNPN and CDR2 SVGIG (reference sequence). Trimming cost V 0 bases and J 3 bases, with 2 bases left between them. The CDR3 is made up of 12 amino acids. The CDR3 nucleotides read TGTGCCTGGAGTGTTGACACCGGGGAGCTGTTTTTT. Encoded protein: CAWSVDTGELFF.

V gene TRBV5-6 combines with J gene TRBJ2-3; no definite D call. V was shortened by 2 bases and J by 2 bases, with 6 bases between the two germline ends. The CDR3 is made up of 13 amino acids. In germline, CDR1 is SGHDT, CDR2 YYEEEE. The CDR3 DNA is TGTGCCAGCAGCTTAACACCCACAGATACGCAGTATTTT. Protein product: CASSLTPTDTQYF.

This chain links TRBV11-2 with TRBJ2-7; TRBD2 might be the D (7 bases). This CDR3 region has 14 residues. The V and J ends lost 2 bases and 6 bases respectively, with 14 bases between them. Germline V gene lookup returns CDR1 SGHAT and CDR2 FQNNGV. CDR3 sequence: CASSLFTGRGEQYF. The CDR3 nucleotides are TGTGCCAGCAGCTTATTCACAGGGAGGGGCGAGCAGTACTTC.

This clone was seen a single time. The gene calls are TRBV7-2 and TRBJ2-3; D not certain. V was trimmed by 1 base and J by 1 base, leaving 9 bases between them. Looked up from germline, CDR1 is SGHTA and CDR2 is FQGNSA. This CDR3 has 15 amino acids. The CDR3 DNA follows: TGTGCCAGCAGCTTAGGTCTACCGCGCACAGATACGCAGTATTTT. Its translation is CASSLGLPRTDTQYF.

V and J are TRBV27 and TRBJ2-2; TRBD1 matches at 7 bases. This CDR3 contains 15 residues. V trimming: 3 bases; J trimming: 3 bases; junction bases outside the gene matches: 4. Germline lookup yields CDR1 MNHEY and CDR2 SMNVEV (reference sequence). The CDR3 spells CASSFGTGDTGELFF. The CDR3, as DNA: TGTGCCAGCAGTTTTGGTACAGGGGACACCGGGGAGCTGTTTTTT.

The chain combines TRBV28 with TRBJ1-2; D perhaps matches TRBD1 (6 bases). Germline CDR1 reads MDHEN; CDR2 reads SYDVKM. Trimming stripped 1 base from V and 7 bases from J, with 22 bases between. CDR3 size: 17 residues. The CDR3 protein is CASSLSGGLRGRAGYTF. CDR3 bases: TGTGCCAGCAGTTTATCGGGGGGGCTCAGGGGCAGAGCTGGCTACACCTTC.

The rearrangement uses TRBV6-5 and TRBJ2-7; 7 nucleotides match TRBD2. J was trimmed by 2 bases and V by 7 bases; bases with no gene match: 2. Per germline, CDR1 MNHEY and CDR2 SVGAGI. This CDR3 is 12 amino acids long. The CDR3 here is CASMAGAYEQYF. CDR3 DNA: TGTGCCAGCATGGCGGGGGCCTACGAGCAGTACTTC.

The chain is built from TRBV5-1 and TRBJ2-7; TRBD2 might be the D (5 bases). Germline CDR1 and CDR2: SGHRS and YFSETQ. The CDR3 covers 14 residues. V was trimmed by 7 bases and J by 0 bases, leaving 14 bases between them. Written as DNA, the CDR3 is TGCGCCAGCGGTGTAAACGGGGTCTCCTACGAGCAGTACTTC. Its translation is CASGVNGVSYEQYF.

The chain couples TRBV7-9 to TRBJ1-4, with 9 positions matching TRBD1. The V and J ends lost 3 bases and 7 bases, in that order; junction bases with no gene match: 6. The CDR3 runs 15 residues. Germline assignment: CDR1 SEHNR and CDR2 FQNEAQ (reference sequence). CDR3 region: CASSLEGQGGEKLFF. The CDR3 region has the DNA TGTGCCAGCAGCTTGGAGGGACAGGGCGGTGAAAAACTGTTTTTT.

V gene TRBV2 combines with J gene TRBJ2-5; TRBD2 agrees at 12 bases. Germline CDR1 is SNHLY and CDR2 is FYNNEI. Losses at the gene ends were 7 bases for V and 5 bases for J; bases not matched to a gene: 8. The CDR3 length is 15 residues. The CDR3 DNA sequence: TGTGCCAGCAACGTACTAGCGGGAGGACGGGAGACCCAGTACTTC. This gives the protein CASNVLAGGRETQYF.

A remark on this clone: Different DNA sequences within this sample yield the same CDR3. The chain carries TRBV27 and TRBJ2-2, with TRBD2 matching 10 bases. The CDR3 is 14 amino acids. Per the germline V gene, CDR1 is MNHEY and CDR2 is SMNVEV (reference sequence). V was pared by 9 bases and J by 3 bases, with 4 bases of the junction left unmatched. In nucleotides, the CDR3 is TGTGCCAGTCATCTAGCGGGGGACACCGGGGAGCTGTTTTTT. This sequence encodes CASHLAGDTGELFF.

This clone was counted a few times. The CDR3 DNA follows: TGTGCCAGCAGGCCGTCAAAGACCGGGGAGCTGTTTTTT. The encoded protein is CASRPSKTGELFF. The J gene is TRBJ2-2, the V gene TRBV6-1; D is unclear. Per germline, CDR1 MNHNS and CDR2 SASEGT. V lost 6 bases and J 5 bases, leaving 10 bases between the germline ends. The CDR3 covers 13 residues.

This clone has just one count. This chain links TRBV7-3 with TRBJ2-1; the match to TRBD2 covers 13 bases. The germline CDR1 and CDR2 sequences are SGHTA and FQGTGA. Unmatched junction bases numbered 7, after V lost 5 bases and J lost 6 bases. This CDR3 has 16 residues. CDR3 in DNA: TGTGCCAGCAGCCTCAGACTAGCGGGAGGTCTCAATGAGCAGTTCTTC. Translated, it gives CASSLRLAGGLNEQFF.

This chain links TRBV21-1 with TRBJ2-7; TRBD1, the table's D call, lacks a check against the DNA. TRBV21-1 has pseudogene status. The CDR3 runs 14 residues. CDR3 coding DNA: TGTGCCAGCAGCAAAGGCAGGGGCTCCTACGAGCAGTACTTC. It yields the protein CASSKGRGSYEQYF.

The J gene is TRBJ2-5, the V gene TRBV7-3; D call uncertain. The CDR3 totals 13 residues. V was clipped by 3 bases and J by 5 bases, with 10 bases between them. Per the germline V gene, CDR1 is SGHTA and CDR2 is FQGTGA. CDR3 amino acids: CASSLSPAETQYF. CDR3 sequence (DNA): TGTGCCAGCAGCTTGTCACCGGCGGAGACCCAGTACTTC.

This clone was counted a few times. The chain carries TRBV21-1 and TRBJ1-1; the listed D gene, TRBD1, was not tested against the DNA. TRBV21-1 is shown as a pseudogene. The CDR3 contains 16 residues. The CDR3 bases are TGTGCCAGCAGCAAGCCGCTAACAGGGGGGGACACTGAAGCTTTCTTT. Its protein is CASSKPLTGGDTEAFF.

The genes are TRBV6-5 and TRBJ2-7; D gene uncertain. CDR1 MNHEY and CDR2 SVGAGI come from the germline V gene. CDR3 length equals 14 residues. V was trimmed by 2 bases and J by 6 bases, leaving 14 bases between them. CDR3: CASSYPTISTEQYF. CDR3 nucleotides: TGTGCCAGCAGTTACCCAACCATTTCAACCGAGCAGTACTTC.

This clone was recorded only once. The chain carries TRBV7-7 and TRBJ2-1; D is possibly TRBD2 (6 bases). Germline V gives CDR1 SSHAT, CDR2 FNYEAQ (reference sequence). This CDR3 has 15 amino acids. V was trimmed by 1 base and J by 4 bases, leaving 11 bases between them. CDR3 protein: CASSLGGGWYNEQFF. The CDR3 nucleotides read TGTGCCAGCAGCTTAGGTGGGGGGTGGTACAATGAGCAGTTCTTC.